This is a list of T cell receptor beta chains from one sample in a study of CD8 T cells in ankylosing spondylitis. TCRdb re-called the 5' RACE reads through MiXCR, storing one row per CDR3 protein. In the table there are 400,000 to 450,000 distinct CDR3 sequences, 17% of which are singletons. Sequencing used blood, either unsorted or a sorted T cell fraction (not recorded which). These receptors were collected from a male donor with ankylosing spondylitis. CDR3s include the opening cysteine and the closing phenylalanine or tryptophan. D genes are given only for firm matches. Part of the rows lack a size; the others show once, few, many or a class for expanded clones.

clone_size j_call v_call d_call cdr3_nt cdr3_aa
- TRBJ2-7 TRBV24-1 TRBD2 TGTGCCACCAGTGCAGCGGGAGGTTTCGAGCAGTACTTC CATSAAGGFEQYF
- TRBJ2-1 TRBV5-5 - TGTGCCAGCAGCTTGGCCACTTGGGACAATGAGCAGTTCTTC CASSLATWDNEQFF
- TRBJ2-1 TRBV30 - TGTGCCTGGAGTGCGGAGTACAATGAGCAGTTCTTC CAWSAEYNEQFF
- TRBJ1-1 TRBV5-6 - TGTGCCAGCAGCCCGGGGGGGGGCGCAGTAACGAACACTGAAGCTTTCTTT CASSPGGGAVTNTEAFF
- TRBJ1-5 TRBV6-1 - TGTGCCAGCAGTGAAGCGCGTCCAGGGCGACAGCCCCAGCATTTT CASSEARPGRQPQHF
- TRBJ2-6 TRBV6-5 - TGTGCCAGCAGTTACTCGATGAGTGGCTCTGGGGCCAACGTCCTGACTTTC CASSYSMSGSGANVLTF
- TRBJ2-1 TRBV13 - TGTGCCAGCAGCCGTGACGAACGGCCCAAGCCCGGTGAGCAGTTCTTC CASSRDERPKPGEQFF
few TRBJ1-4 TRBV5-1 TRBD1 TGCGCCAGCAGCTCCGGCGGTAACAGGGGGAATGAAAAACTGTTTTTT CASSSGGNRGNEKLFF
- TRBJ2-7 TRBV7-9 - - CASTSTLASSYEQYF
- TRBJ1-5 TRBV12-3/TRBV12-4 TRBD1 TGTGCCAGCAGTTTTGGGTTGGGACAGGGAAGGGATCAGCCCCAGCATTTT CASSFGLGQGRDQPQHF
few TRBJ2-7 TRBV7-8 TRBD1 TGTGCCAGCAGCCAGGGACAGATCTACGAGCAGTACTTC CASSQGQIYEQYF
many TRBJ1-5 TRBV20-1 - TGCAGTGCTAGACGAACGGAAGTGGACAATCAGCCCCAGCATTTT CSARRTEVDNQPQHF
few TRBJ2-3 TRBV20-1 - TGCAGTGCAGAGTTAACAGATACGCAGTATTTT CSAELTDTQYF
- TRBJ2-1 TRBV12-3/TRBV12-4 - TGTGCCAGCAGTTTGAGGACCCCGGGTGGGTACAATGAGCAGTTCTTC CASSLRTPGGYNEQFF
few TRBJ2-1 TRBV4-3 - TGCGCCAGCAGCCAACGGCTTGCGGACGAGCAGTTCTTC CASSQRLADEQFF
many TRBJ2-6 TRBV5-5 - TGTGCCAGCAGCTTCCCTTCTGGGGCCAACGTCCTGACTTTC CASSFPSGANVLTF
- TRBJ2-2 TRBV7-9 - TGTGCCAGCAGCATATCCGGGGGTCCCGGGGAGCTGTTTTTT CASSISGGPGELFF
- TRBJ2-5 TRBV2 TRBD2 TGTGCCAGCAGTGATTACGGACTAGCTGTCGAGACCCAGTACTTC CASSDYGLAVETQYF
- TRBJ2-1 TRBV6-5 - TGTGCCAGCAGTTCCACCGGGCGACAGTTCTTC CASSSTGRQFF
few TRBJ2-2 TRBV6-2/TRBV6-3 TRBD2 TGTGCCAGCCCACGGGGGGGGAACACCGGGGAGCTGTTTTTT CASPRGGNTGELFF
- TRBJ1-5 TRBV6-1 - TGTGCCAGCAGTAAGAATCTCAATCAGCCCCAGCATTTT CASSKNLNQPQHF
- TRBJ1-6 TRBV2 - TGTGCCAGCGGACGGACAGATAATTCACCCCTCCACTTT CASGRTDNSPLHF
few TRBJ2-3 TRBV9 - TGTGCCAGCAGCGTAGCTCAGGGGATGGGCAGTACGCAGTATTTT CASSVAQGMGSTQYF
few TRBJ2-2 TRBV5-1 TRBD2 TGCGCCAGCAGGATACTAGCGGGGGGACACACCGGGGAGCTGTTTTTT CASRILAGGHTGELFF
- TRBJ2-5 TRBV4-3 - TGCGCCAGCAGCCTTGAAATAACAGGGAGAGAGACCCAGTACTTC CASSLEITGRETQYF